These 3 T cell receptor beta chains came from one sample sequenced in a study of chemoradiotherapy in HPV16-positive cancers. The table came from immunoSEQ multiplex PCR; TCRdb's copy has only in-frame clones and leaves some out. The sample shows over 35,000 clones, 65% to 80% of them seen only once. This specimen consisted of blood, obtained from a patient who underwent chemoradiotherapy. The receptors stem from a human donor with HPV-associated anogenital cancer.

The rearrangement joins TRBV30 to TRBJ1-5; 8 nucleotides align to TRBD1. The CDR3 is 14 residues long. V lost 1 base and J lost 6; bases outside the gene matches: 5. Germline CDR1 reads GTSNPN; CDR2 reads SVGIG (reference sequence). CDR3 bases: TGTGCCTGGAGTGGGACAGGGAGCCTTCAGCCCCAGCATTTT. It specifies CAWSGTGSLQPQHF.

DNA of the CDR3: TGTGCCAGCAGCTTAGCCCTCGGTCGTAGCTCCTACGAGCAGTACTTC. Amino acid sequence: CASSLALGRSSYEQYF. J is TRBJ2-7 and V is TRBV7-6; no firm D call. Deletions cut 0 bases from V and 0 bases from J, with 12 bases between. This CDR3 contains 16 residues. The germline CDR1 and CDR2 sequences are SGHVS and FNYEAQ. Combining the CDR3 with reference TRBV7-6 and TRBJ2-7 gives the whole variable domain GAGVSQSPRYKVTKRGQDVALRCDPISGHVSLYWYRQALGQGPEFLTYFNYEAQQDKSGLPNDRFSAERPEGSISTLTIQRTEQRDSAMYRCASSLALGRSSYEQYFGPGTRLTVT.

The V gene is TRBV5-6, the J gene TRBJ2-7; 8 bases map to TRBD2. The CDR3 runs to 15 residues. Germline V lookup: CDR1 SGHDT, CDR2 YYEEEE. Losses at the gene ends were 1 base for V and 6 bases for J; bases not matched to a gene: 9. For the CDR3, the DNA is TGTGCCAGCAGCTTGCCGGGACTAGTTGTAGGCGAGCAGTACTTC. Translation: CASSLPGLVVGEQYF.